The clone carrying this TCR beta chain came up a few times. Trimming pared 7 bases from V and 1 base from J, leaving 14 bases between. CDR1 is SGHRS, CDR2 YFSETQ, per germline. This CDR3 has 14 amino acids. Living in roughly 23 US areas, the participants were between 18 and 89 years of age. Clones were read by immunoSEQ multiplex PCR, and TCRdb kept only the in-frame ones, dropping some. The sample has 150,000 to 200,000 clones; about 80% are singletons. The record originates from a study of blood T cell repertoires in COVID-19. Specimen: PBMCs or T cells enriched from blood (not recorded which). This TCR was recovered from a man aged 50-59 years who had recovered from COVID-19. The chain uses TRBV5-1 and TRBJ1-1, with D perhaps matching TRBD1 (6 bases). Written as DNA, the CDR3 is TGCGCCAGCGGCCTAGGGACACGGAACACTGAAGCTTTCTTT. Translated, it gives CASGLGTRNTEAFF.